This TCR beta chain was retrieved from a study of cytomegalovirus exposure and HLA in healthy donors. Both 60 Vbeta primers and 13 Jbeta primers went into the PCR. The authors' processing: Some 12 million shared chains were among the roughly 80 million unique TCR beta chains that a later analysis counted. Assay: immunoSEQ multiplex PCR; the TCRdb copy retains only in-frame clones and omits some. The DNA gave D and trimming, while V, J and clone size come from that table. The data contain about 160,000 clones, around 80% of them singletons. Study findings and constraints: Roughly uniform depth of sequencing across donors was assumed in presence/absence analyses.

The V gene lost 3 bases and the J gene lost 4 bases, with 10 bases spanning the gap. This CDR3 is built from 15 residues. Per germline, CDR1 SGHNT and CDR2 YENEEA. Note on this clone: Its antigen is unknown.

Sequenced sample: PBMCs. V is TRBV11-3 and J is TRBJ2-6; maybe TRBD2 (5 bases). This clonotype was sampled from a male donor in good health and CMV-seropositive. The DNA of the CDR3 is TGTGCCAGCAGCTTCCCAGGACTCGGGGCCAACGTCCTGACTTTC. Encoded protein: CASSFPGLGANVLTF.